This T cell receptor beta chain comes out of a study of blood T cell repertoires in COVID-19. Authors' data handling: Nucleated cell counts were estimated from reference gene primer amplification. Sequencing was performed with immunoSEQ multiplex PCR; in TCRdb, only in-frame clones are kept and a portion is missing. The V and J calls and clone size were taken over from that table, and D and trimming were inferred from the DNA. The data contain roughly 80,000 clones, 78% of them seen just once; the ten biggest clones take up around a sixth. The source of this sequence is a human donor in a cohort sampled during active COVID-19. Sequencing used peripheral blood.

The CDR3 protein is CASSPLRGGEADTQYF. The CDR3 DNA reads as TGTGCCAGCAGCCCCCTGCGCGGGGGGGAGGCAGATACGCAGTATTTT. V gene TRBV7-6 combines with J gene TRBJ2-3, with 9 bases that match TRBD2. Germline V gene lookup returns CDR1 SGHVS and CDR2 FNYEAQ. The V gene end was trimmed by 5 bases and the J gene end by 4 bases; junction bases not matched to a gene: 10. The CDR3 totals 16 residues.